This T cell receptor (beta chain) was sequenced for a study of T and B cells in COVID-19 patients. This clonotype was picked up a small number of times. Its antigen is not identified. Each TRB amplification used about 250-550 ng of genomic DNA from blood. Study results and caveats: Patients with COVID-19 reportedly showed strongly skewed T cell receptor beta variable and joining gene usage. At recovery TRB diversity and richness exceeded healthy donors, after highly clonal active COVID-19 repertoires.

BIOMED2 TRB-A/B primer pools were used in multiplex TRB PCR. Using its own MiXCR run on the multiplex PCR reads, TCRdb lists one record per CDR3 protein. The table has about 11,000 distinct CDR3 sequences, roughly 31% seen once. The CDR3 sequence is 14 residues long. V was trimmed by 2 bases and J by 3 bases, leaving 8 bases between them. Germline V CDR1 and CDR2: KGHSH, LQKENI. This receptor was obtained from a human donor with active COVID-19. Material: blood. V is TRBV18 and J is TRBJ1-3; D gene ambiguous. CDR3 sequence (DNA): TGTGCCAGCTCACCAGTCAGGATTGGAAACACCATATATTTT. This gives the protein CASSPVRIGNTIYF.